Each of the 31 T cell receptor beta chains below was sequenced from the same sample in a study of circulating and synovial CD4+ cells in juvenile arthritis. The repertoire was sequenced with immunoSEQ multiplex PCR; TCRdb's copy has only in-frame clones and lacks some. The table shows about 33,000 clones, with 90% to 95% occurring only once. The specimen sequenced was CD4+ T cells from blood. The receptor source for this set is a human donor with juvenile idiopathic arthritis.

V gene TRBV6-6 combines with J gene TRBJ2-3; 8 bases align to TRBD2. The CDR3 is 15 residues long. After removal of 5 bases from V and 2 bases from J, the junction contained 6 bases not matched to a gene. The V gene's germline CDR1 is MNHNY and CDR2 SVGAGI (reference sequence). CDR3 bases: TGTGCCAGCAGTCCTGGACTAGCCTTCACAGATACGCAGTATTTT. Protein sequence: CASSPGLAFTDTQYF.

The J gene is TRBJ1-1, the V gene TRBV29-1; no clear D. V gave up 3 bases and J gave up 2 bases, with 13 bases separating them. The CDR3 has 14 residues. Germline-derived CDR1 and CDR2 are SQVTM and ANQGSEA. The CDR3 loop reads CSVDTSSKNTEAFF. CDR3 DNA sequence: TGCAGCGTTGACACGAGTTCGAAAAACACTGAAGCTTTCTTT.

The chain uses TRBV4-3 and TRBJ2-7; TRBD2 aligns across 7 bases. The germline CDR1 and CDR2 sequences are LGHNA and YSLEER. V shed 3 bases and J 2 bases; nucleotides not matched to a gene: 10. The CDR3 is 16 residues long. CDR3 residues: CASSHSISGQTYEQYF. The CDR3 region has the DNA TGCGCCAGCAGCCATTCTATTAGCGGGCAAACCTACGAGCAGTACTTC.

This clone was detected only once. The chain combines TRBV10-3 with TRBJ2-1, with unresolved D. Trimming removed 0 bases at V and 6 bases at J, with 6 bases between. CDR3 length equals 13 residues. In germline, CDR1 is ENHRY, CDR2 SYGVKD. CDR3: CAISESDINEQFF. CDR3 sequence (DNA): TGTGCCATCAGTGAGTCTGACATCAATGAGCAGTTCTTC.

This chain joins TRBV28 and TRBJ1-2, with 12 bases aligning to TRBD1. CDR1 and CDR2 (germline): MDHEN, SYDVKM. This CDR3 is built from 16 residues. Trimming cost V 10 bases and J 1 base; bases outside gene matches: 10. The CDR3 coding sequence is TGTGCCACCCGAATGGGGACAGGGGGCTTTAACTATGGCTACACCTTC. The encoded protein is CATRMGTGGFNYGYTF.

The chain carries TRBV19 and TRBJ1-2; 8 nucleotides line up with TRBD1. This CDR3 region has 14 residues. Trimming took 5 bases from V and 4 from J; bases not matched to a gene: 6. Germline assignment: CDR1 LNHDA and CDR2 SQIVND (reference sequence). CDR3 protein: CASSALTGVYGYTF. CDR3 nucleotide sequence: TGTGCCAGTAGTGCTTTGACAGGGGTCTATGGCTACACCTTC.

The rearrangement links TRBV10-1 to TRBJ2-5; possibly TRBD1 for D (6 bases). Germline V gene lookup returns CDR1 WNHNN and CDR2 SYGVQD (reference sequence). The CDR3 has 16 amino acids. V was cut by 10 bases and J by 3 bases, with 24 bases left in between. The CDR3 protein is CANDRYILSGEETQYF. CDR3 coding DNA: TGCGCCAATGACAGGTATATACTCTCCGGAGAAGAGACCCAGTACTTC.

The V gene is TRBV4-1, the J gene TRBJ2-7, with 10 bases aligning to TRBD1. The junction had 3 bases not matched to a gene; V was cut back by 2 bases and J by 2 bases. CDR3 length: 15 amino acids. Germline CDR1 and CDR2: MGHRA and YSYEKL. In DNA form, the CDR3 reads TGCGCCAGCAGCCAACCGGGACAGGGGACCTACGAGCAGTACTTC. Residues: CASSQPGQGTYEQYF.

The CDR3 reads CASSPPRAGGTEAFF. The CDR3 nucleotides read TGTGCCAGCTCACCACCGAGGGCAGGGGGCACTGAAGCTTTCTTT. This chain joins TRBV18 and TRBJ1-1; 7 bases align to TRBD1. The germline V gene has CDR1 KGHSH and CDR2 LQKENI. The CDR3 sequence is 15 residues long. The V gene end was trimmed by 0 bases and the J gene end by 4 bases; junction bases not matched to a gene: 5.

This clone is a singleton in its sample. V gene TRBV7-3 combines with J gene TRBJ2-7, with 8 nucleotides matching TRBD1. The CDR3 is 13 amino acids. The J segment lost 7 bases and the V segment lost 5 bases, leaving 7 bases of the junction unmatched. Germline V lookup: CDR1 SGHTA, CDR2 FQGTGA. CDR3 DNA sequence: TGTGCCAGCAGCCTATACAGGGGGGAAGAGCAGTACTTC. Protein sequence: CASSLYRGEEQYF.

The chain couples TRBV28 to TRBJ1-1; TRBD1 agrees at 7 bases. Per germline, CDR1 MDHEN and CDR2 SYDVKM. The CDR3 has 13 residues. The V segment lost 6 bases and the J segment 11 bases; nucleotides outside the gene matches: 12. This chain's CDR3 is CASRPQANRGAFF. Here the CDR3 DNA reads TGTGCCAGCAGACCTCAAGCGAACAGGGGCGCTTTCTTT.

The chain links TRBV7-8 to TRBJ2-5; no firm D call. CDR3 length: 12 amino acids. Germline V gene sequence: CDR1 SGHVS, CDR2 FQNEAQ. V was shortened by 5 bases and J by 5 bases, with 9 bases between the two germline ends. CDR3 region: CASSPRWETQYF. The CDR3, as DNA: TGTGCCAGCAGCCCGCGATGGGAGACCCAGTACTTC.

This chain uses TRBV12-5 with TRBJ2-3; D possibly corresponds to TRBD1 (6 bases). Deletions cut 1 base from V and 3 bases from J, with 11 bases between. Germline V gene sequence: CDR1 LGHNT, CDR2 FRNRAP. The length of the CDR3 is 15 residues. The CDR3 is CASGLGQVPTDTQYF. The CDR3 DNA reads TGTGCTAGTGGTTTGGGACAGGTACCTACAGATACGCAGTATTTT.

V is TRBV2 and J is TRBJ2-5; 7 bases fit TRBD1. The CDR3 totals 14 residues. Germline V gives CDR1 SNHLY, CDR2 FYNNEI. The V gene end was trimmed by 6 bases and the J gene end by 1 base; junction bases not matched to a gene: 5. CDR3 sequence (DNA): TGTGCCAGCAGCCGGGACAGTCCCCAAGAGACCCAGTACTTC. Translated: CASSRDSPQETQYF.

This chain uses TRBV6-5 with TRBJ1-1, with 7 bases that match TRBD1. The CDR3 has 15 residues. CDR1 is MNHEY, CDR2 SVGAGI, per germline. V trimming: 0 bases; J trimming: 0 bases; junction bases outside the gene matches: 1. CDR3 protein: CASSYSTGLNTEAFF. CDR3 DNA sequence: TGTGCCAGCAGTTACTCGACAGGGCTGAACACTGAAGCTTTCTTT.

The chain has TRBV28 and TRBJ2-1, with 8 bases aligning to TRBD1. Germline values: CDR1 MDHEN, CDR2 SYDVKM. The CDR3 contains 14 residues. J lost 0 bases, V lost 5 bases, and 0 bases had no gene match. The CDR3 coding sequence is TGTGCCAGCAGTCAGGGGGCCTCCTACAATGAGCAGTTCTTC. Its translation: CASSQGASYNEQFF.

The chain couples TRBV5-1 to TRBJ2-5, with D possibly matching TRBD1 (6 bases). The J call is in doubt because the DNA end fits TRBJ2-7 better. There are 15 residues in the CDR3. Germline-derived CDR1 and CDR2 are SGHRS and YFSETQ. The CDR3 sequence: CASSLQGGPSYEQYF. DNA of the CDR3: TGCGCCAGCAGCTTACAAGGGGGTCCCTCCTACGAGCAGTACTTC.

Here the CDR3 reads CASSLVSYEQYF. DNA of the CDR3: TGTGCCAGCAGCTTAGTTAGCTACGAGCAGTACTTC. The chain joins TRBV11-2 to TRBJ2-7, with no clear D. The ends were cut back, 1 base at V and 3 bases at J, with 4 bases in the middle. From germline, CDR1 is SGHAT and CDR2 FQNNGV. This CDR3 spans 12 amino acids.

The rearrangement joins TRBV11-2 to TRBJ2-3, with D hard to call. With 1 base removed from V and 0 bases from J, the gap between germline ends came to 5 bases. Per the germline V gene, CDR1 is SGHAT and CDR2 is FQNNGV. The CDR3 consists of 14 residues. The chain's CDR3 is CASSLGGSTDTQYF. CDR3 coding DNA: TGTGCCAGCAGCTTAGGAGGTAGCACAGATACGCAGTATTTT. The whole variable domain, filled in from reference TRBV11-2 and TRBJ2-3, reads EAGVAQSPRYKIIEKRQSVAFWCNPISGHATLYWYQQILGQGPKLLIQFQNNGVVDDSQLPKDRFSAERLKGVDSTLKIQPAKLEDSAVYLCASSLGGSTDTQYFGPGTRLTVL.

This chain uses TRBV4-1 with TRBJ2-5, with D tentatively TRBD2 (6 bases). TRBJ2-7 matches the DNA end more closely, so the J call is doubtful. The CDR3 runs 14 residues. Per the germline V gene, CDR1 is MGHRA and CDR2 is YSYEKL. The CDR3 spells CASSQPGVTYEQYF. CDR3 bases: TGCGCCAGCAGCCAGCCGGGGGTCACCTACGAGCAGTACTTC.

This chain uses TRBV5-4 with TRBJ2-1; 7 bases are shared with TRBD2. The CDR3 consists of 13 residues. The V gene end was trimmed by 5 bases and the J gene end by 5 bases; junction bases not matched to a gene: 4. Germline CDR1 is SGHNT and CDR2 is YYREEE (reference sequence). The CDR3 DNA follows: TGTGCCAGCAGACGGGGGACTAACAATGAGCAGTTCTTC. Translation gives CASRRGTNNEQFF.

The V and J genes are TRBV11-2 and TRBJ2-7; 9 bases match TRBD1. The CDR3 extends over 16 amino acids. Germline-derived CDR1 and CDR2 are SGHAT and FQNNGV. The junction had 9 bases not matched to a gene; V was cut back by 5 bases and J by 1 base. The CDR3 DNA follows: TGTGCCAGCAGCATACGACAGGGGGTAGGGTCCTACGAGCAGTACTTC. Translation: CASSIRQGVGSYEQYF. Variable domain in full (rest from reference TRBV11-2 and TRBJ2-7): EAGVAQSPRYKIIEKRQSVAFWCNPISGHATLYWYQQILGQGPKLLIQFQNNGVVDDSQLPKDRFSAERLKGVDSTLKIQPAKLEDSAVYLCASSIRQGVGSYEQYFGPGTRLTVT.

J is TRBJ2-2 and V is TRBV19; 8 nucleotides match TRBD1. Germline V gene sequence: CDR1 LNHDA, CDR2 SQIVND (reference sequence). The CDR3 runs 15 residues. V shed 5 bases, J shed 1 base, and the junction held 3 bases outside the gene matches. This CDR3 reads CASSLGTGNTGELFF. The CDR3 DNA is TGTGCCAGTAGTCTAGGGACAGGGAACACCGGGGAGCTGTTTTTT.

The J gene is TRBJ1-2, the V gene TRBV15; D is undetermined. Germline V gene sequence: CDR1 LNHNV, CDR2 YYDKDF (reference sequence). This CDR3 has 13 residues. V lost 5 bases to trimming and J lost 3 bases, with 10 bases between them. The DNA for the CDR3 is TGTGCCACCAGCCGAAGACGGGACTATGGCTACACCTTC. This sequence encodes CATSRRRDYGYTF.

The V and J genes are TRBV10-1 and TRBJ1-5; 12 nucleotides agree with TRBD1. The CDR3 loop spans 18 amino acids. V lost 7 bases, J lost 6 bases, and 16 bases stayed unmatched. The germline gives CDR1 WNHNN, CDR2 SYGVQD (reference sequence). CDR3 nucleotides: TGCGCCAGCAATCCGGGACAGGGGGCTCCCCCCTTCCGTCAGCCCCAGCATTTT. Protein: CASNPGQGAPPFRQPQHF.

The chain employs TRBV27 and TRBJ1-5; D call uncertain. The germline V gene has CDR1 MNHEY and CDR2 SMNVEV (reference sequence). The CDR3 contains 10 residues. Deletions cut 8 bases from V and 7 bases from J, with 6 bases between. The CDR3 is CASPGQPQHF. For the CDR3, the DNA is TGTGCCAGCCCGGGGCAGCCCCAGCATTTT.

CDR3 residues: CAWRTSNTEAFF. The CDR3, as DNA: TGTGCCTGGAGGACAAGTAACACTGAAGCTTTCTTT. The chain combines TRBV30 with TRBJ1-1; D not certain. The CDR3 is 12 amino acids. CDR1 GTSNPN and CDR2 SVGIG come from the germline V gene (reference sequence). With 3 bases removed from V and 2 bases from J, the gap between germline ends came to 7 bases.

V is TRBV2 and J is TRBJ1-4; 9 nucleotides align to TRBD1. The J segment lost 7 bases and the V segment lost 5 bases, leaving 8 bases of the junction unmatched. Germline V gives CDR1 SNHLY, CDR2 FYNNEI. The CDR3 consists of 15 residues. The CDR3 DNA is TGTGCCAGCAGTAAAGAGGGGACAGGGCGTGAAAAACTGTTTTTT. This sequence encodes CASSKEGTGREKLFF.

In nucleotides, the CDR3 is TGTGCCAGTTTTGACAGGGGGCCCAAAAACATTCAGTACTTC. Protein: CASFDRGPKNIQYF. The chain combines TRBV6-1 with TRBJ2-4, with 10 bases fitting TRBD1. V lost 9 bases and J lost 2; bases outside the gene matches: 4. The CDR3 consists of 14 residues. Germline CDR1 is MNHNS and CDR2 is SASEGT.

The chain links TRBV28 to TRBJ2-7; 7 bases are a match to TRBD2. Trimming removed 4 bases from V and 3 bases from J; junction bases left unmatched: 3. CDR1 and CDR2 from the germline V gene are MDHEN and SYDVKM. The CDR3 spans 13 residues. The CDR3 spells CASSSGGSYEQYF. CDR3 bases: TGTGCCAGCAGTTCCGGGGGGAGCTACGAGCAGTACTTC.

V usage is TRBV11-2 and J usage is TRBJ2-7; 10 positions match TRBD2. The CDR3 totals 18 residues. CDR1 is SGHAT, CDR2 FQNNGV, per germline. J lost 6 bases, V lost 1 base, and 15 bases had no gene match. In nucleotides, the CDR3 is TGTGCCAGCAGCTTAGGGTATCGAGCGGGAGGGCCTTTGGGCGAGCAGTACTTC. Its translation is CASSLGYRAGGPLGEQYF.